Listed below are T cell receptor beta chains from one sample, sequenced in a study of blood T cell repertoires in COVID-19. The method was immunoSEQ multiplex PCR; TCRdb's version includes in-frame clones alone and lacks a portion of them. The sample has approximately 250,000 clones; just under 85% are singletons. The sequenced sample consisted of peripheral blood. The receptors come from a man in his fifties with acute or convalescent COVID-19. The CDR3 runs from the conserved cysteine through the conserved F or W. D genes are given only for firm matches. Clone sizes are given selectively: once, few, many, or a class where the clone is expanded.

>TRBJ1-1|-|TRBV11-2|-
TGTGCCAGCAGCGCCGGGGACAATACTGAAGCTTTCTTT
CASSAGDNTEAFF
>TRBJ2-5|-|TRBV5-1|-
TGCGCCAGCAGCTTGGGCGGGACGGACTCGGCCCAGTACTTC
CASSLGGTDSAQYF
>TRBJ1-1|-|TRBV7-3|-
TGTGCCAGCAGCCCCCTCACTGAAGCTTTCTTT
CASSPLTEAFF
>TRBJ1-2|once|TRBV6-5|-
TGTGCCAGCAGTTACACAGGGCTTTATGGCTACACCTTC
CASSYTGLYGYTF
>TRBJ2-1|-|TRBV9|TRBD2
TGTGCCAGCAGCGTCGGGGGAGGGCCAAATGAGCAGTTCTTC
CASSVGGGPNEQFF
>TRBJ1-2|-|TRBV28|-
TGTGCCAGCAGTCTTCGAGCCTCTAACTATGGCTACACCTTC
CASSLRASNYGYTF
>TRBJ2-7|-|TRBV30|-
TGTGCCTGGAATGGCGGGACCTACGAGCAGTACTTC
CAWNGGTYEQYF
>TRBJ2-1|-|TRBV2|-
TGTGCCAGCAGTGAACTCTCCTGGGCCACGGCCCAGGATGAGCAGTTCTTC
CASSELSWATAQDEQFF
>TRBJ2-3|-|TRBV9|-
TGTGCCAGCAGCGACTACACAGATACGCAGTATTTT
CASSDYTDTQYF
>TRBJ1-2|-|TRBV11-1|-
TGTGCCAGCAGCTTAGGAGGGTATGGCTACACCTTC
CASSLGGYGYTF
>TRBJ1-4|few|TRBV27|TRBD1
TGTGCCAGCAGCGGACAGGGAGGGGAAAAACTGTTTTTT
CASSGQGGEKLFF
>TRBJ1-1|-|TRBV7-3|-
TGTGCCAGCAGCTTAACAGGGGAGGGCCTAAATTCTGAAGCTTTCTTT
CASSLTGEGLNSEAFF
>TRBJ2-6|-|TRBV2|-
TGTGCCAGCAGTGCTTCCTCTGGGGCCAACGTCCTGACTTTC
CASSASSGANVLTF
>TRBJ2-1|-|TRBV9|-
TGTGCCAGCAGCGCCCGGGACATATTCTACAATGAGCAGTTCTTC
CASSARDIFYNEQFF
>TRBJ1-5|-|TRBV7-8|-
TGTGCCAGCAGCGTAGCCCGATCGCGGGCCTATAGCAATCAGCCCCAGCATTTT
CASSVARSRAYSNQPQHF
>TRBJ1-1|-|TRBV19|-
TGTGCCAGCAATCTAAGGGCAGGGGTGGGGATCGCTGAAGCTTTCTTT
CASNLRAGVGIAEAFF
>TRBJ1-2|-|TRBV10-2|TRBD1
TGCGCCAGCGGTGACAGGGACTATGGCTACACCTTC
CASGDRDYGYTF
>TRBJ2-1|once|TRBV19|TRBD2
TGTGCCAGTACCGAACCGGGTAGCGGGAGGGCCAATGAGCAGTTCTTC
CASTEPGSGRANEQFF
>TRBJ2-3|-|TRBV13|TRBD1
TGTGCCAGCAGCTCGACAGGGATAGATACGCAGTATTTT
CASSSTGIDTQYF
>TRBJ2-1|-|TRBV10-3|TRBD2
TGTGCCATCAGGGGGGAGGGCCTCGGTGAGCAGTTCTTC
CAIRGEGLGEQFF
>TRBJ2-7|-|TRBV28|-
TGTGCCAGCAGTTTCGGAGGGGTACCTTACGAGCAGTACTTC
CASSFGGVPYEQYF
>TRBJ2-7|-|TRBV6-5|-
TGTGCCAGCAGCAGAGCTTTAGGGGACTACGAGCAGTACTTC
CASSRALGDYEQYF